These 25 T cell receptor beta chains originate from one sample sequenced in a study of T cells in women clearing cervical HPV infection. Repertoires were generated with immunoSEQ multiplex PCR, while TCRdb's copy carries only in-frame clones and drops some. This sample's table reports about 40,000 clones. Sequences were obtained from blood buffy coat. The receptors were gathered from a woman aged 18 to 75 with a cervical HPV16 infection that either progressed to CIN3+ or cleared (not recorded which).

In regard to this clone: With the read ending 3 residues before the CDR3 end, the germline J gene is used to fill in that end. The genes are TRBV5-4 and TRBJ1-1; D remains unclear. Trimming removed 5 bases from V and 0 bases from J, with 14 bases in between. This CDR3 spans 15 amino acids. The germline V gene has CDR1 SGHNT and CDR2 YYREEE (reference sequence). CDR3: CASRSKQSMNTEAFF. CDR3 bases read: TGTGCCAGCAGGTCGAAACAGTCCATGAACACTGAA. Based on the CDR3 plus reference TRBV5-4 and TRBJ1-1, the full variable domain is ETGVTQSPTHLIKTRGQQVTLRCSSQSGHNTVSWYQQALGQGPQFIFQYYREEENGRGNFPPRFSGLQFPNYSSELNVNALELDDSALYLCASRSKQSMNTEAFFGQGTRLTVV.

Notes on this clone: The read halts 3 residues ahead of the CDR3 end, with the missing end drawn from the germline J gene. The gene calls are TRBV18 and TRBJ2-3; the D is unclear. CDR1 KGHSH and CDR2 LQKENI come from the germline V gene. Trimming removed 5 bases at V and 1 base at J, with 13 bases between. This CDR3 comprises 15 residues. The CDR3 DNA, read in part, is TGTGCCAGCTCATCTACAGATGTCCGCACAGATACG. It encodes CASSSTDVRTDT. The entire CDR3 is CASSSTDVRTDTQYF.

By frequency, this clone is large. The CDR3 end falls 3 residues outside the read, so it is completed with the germline J gene. The rearrangement links TRBV29-1 to TRBJ1-1; TRBD1 is a possible D gene (5 bases). CDR1 and CDR2 from the germline V gene are SQVTM and ANQGSEA. There are 12 residues in the CDR3. The sequenced part of the CDR3 DNA is TGCAGCGTTGTGAAGGGGCGAGGCGAA. This translates into CSVVKGRGE. The full CDR3 protein reads CSVVKGRGEAFF.

The part of the CDR3 DNA that was read is TGTGCCAGCAGCTTAGGGGACACCAAGGGCGGGGAG. Translated, it gives CASSLGDTKGGE. The full CDR3 protein is CASSLGDTKGGELFF. The chain recombines TRBV11-3 with TRBJ2-2, with D perhaps TRBD1 (6 bases). Read coverage stops 3 residues before the CDR3 terminus; the germline J gene supplies the remainder. The CDR3 has 15 amino acids. Germline CDR1 SGHNT, CDR2 YENEEA. V dropped 1 base and J dropped 7 bases, with 13 bases sitting between them. The entire variable domain, with the rest obtained from reference TRBV11-3 and TRBJ2-2, is as follows: EAGVVQSPRYKIIEKKQPVAFWCNPISGHNTLYWYLQNLGQGPELLIRYENEEAVDDSQLPKDRFSAERLKGVDSTLKIQPAELGDSAVYLCASSLGDTKGGELFFGEGSRLTVL.

With regard to this clone: The CDR3 end lies 3 residues beyond the end of the read and is filled in from the germline J gene. This chain joins TRBV10-1 and TRBJ1-1; D ambiguous. CDR1 and CDR2 (germline): WNHNN, SYGVQD (reference sequence). CDR3 length equals 14 residues. V dropped 3 bases and J dropped 2 bases, with 10 bases sitting between them. The part of the CDR3 DNA that was read is TGCGCCAGCAGTGACAGGATTAGTAACACTGAA. As protein: CASSDRISNTE. From start to end, the CDR3 is CASSDRISNTEAFF.

A note on this clone: The CDR3 end lies 3 residues beyond the end of the read and is filled in from the germline J gene. The gene calls are TRBV7-8 and TRBJ2-1, with 11 positions matching TRBD2. Germline trimming cut 10 bases from V and 4 bases from J; bases unmatched to any gene: 12. Germline assignment: CDR1 SGHVS and CDR2 FQNEAQ. The CDR3 consists of 16 residues. The DNA read from the CDR3 is TGTGCCACCACGGGGGGGGCTAGCGGGGGGTACAATGAG. Its protein is CATTGGASGGYNE. The entire CDR3 sequence reads CATTGGASGGYNEQFF.

In regard to this clone: The CDR3 extends 3 residues past the end of the read, so its final part is completed from the germline J gene. The chain has TRBV10-3 and TRBJ2-1; D is undetermined. Germline-derived CDR1 and CDR2 are ENHRY and SYGVKD. Trimming cost V 8 bases and J 9 bases, with 17 bases left between them. The CDR3 consists of 13 residues. CDR3 DNA (partial): TGTGCCATCGGTATAGACACGAACGGTGAG. Amino acids: CAIGIDTNGE. The whole CDR3 reads CAIGIDTNGEQFF.

A remark on this clone: From the germline J gene comes the end of the CDR3, since the read stops 3 residues before it. The chain links TRBV18 to TRBJ1-2; 9 nucleotides align to TRBD1. CDR3 length: 14 residues. V dropped 3 bases and J dropped 6; count of bases not matched to a gene: 5. Germline V lookup: CDR1 KGHSH, CDR2 LQKENI. CDR3 DNA, as far as it was read: TGTGCCAGCTCACCGATACAGGGGGCCAATGGC. Amino acids: CASSPIQGANG. In full, the CDR3 is CASSPIQGANGYTF. The whole variable domain, filled in from reference TRBV18 and TRBJ1-2, reads NAGVMQNPRHLVRRRGQEARLRCSPMKGHSHVYWYRQLPEEGLKFMVYLQKENIIDESGMPKERFSAEFPKEGPSILRIQQVVRGDSAAYFCASSPIQGANGYTFGSGTRLTVV.

A word on this clone: The read terminates 3 residues before the CDR3 end, so the remaining end is supplied by the germline J gene. The rearrangement uses TRBV14 and TRBJ2-2; D ambiguous. V lost 0 bases and J lost 2, with 7 bases in between. The length of the CDR3 is 15 residues. The germline V gene encodes CDR1 SGHDN and CDR2 FVKESK. The covered CDR3 bases are TGTGCCAGCAGCCAAGAACTTTATAACACCGGGGAG. It translates to CASSQELYNTGE. The whole CDR3 reads CASSQELYNTGELFF.

On this clone: With the read ending 3 residues before the CDR3 end, the germline J gene is used to fill in that end. V is TRBV6-1 and J is TRBJ1-1, with D unresolved. Germline assignment: CDR1 MNHNS and CDR2 SASEGT. V was pared by 3 bases and J by 6 bases, with 14 bases between. The CDR3 totals 14 residues. The CDR3 is CASSDIGGPAEAFF. CDR3 DNA (partial): TGTGCCAGCAGTGACATCGGCGGGCCAGCTGAA.

Of note for this clone: The sequenced fragment ends 3 residues before the CDR3 boundary, so the rest is inferred from the germline J gene. This rearrangement joins TRBV6-1 to TRBJ2-5; the match to TRBD1 covers 8 bases. Germline CDR1 reads MNHNS; CDR2 reads SASEGT. The CDR3 totals 14 residues. The trim removed 4 bases at V and 2 bases at J, leaving 3 bases unmatched. The sequenced part of the CDR3 DNA is TGTGCCAGCAGTGTCCGGACAGGGCAAGAGACC. Translation: CASSVRTGQET. The whole CDR3 region reads CASSVRTGQETQYF.

Concerning this clone: The CDR3 is cut off 3 residues early in the read; its end comes from the germline J gene. V usage is TRBV7-9 and J usage is TRBJ1-3; the D gene is possibly TRBD1 (6 bases). Germline lookup yields CDR1 SEHNR and CDR2 FQNEAQ (reference sequence). CDR3 size: 13 residues. The covered CDR3 bases are TGTGCCAGCAGCTTAGCGGGGGCGATGACC. Translation gives CASSLAGAMT. The full CDR3 reads CASSLAGAMTIYF.

As for this clone: With the read ending 3 residues before the CDR3 end, the germline J gene is used to fill in that end. The chain couples TRBV5-6 to TRBJ2-5, with D unclear. Germline V gene sequence: CDR1 SGHDT, CDR2 YYEEEE. This CDR3 contains 14 residues. Deletions cut 2 bases from V and 4 bases from J, with 12 bases between. The part of the CDR3 DNA that was read is TGTGCCAGCAGCTTCGTGAGCCCCCTAGAGACC. This codes for CASSFVSPLET. The full-length CDR3 reads as CASSFVSPLETQYF.

Of note for this clone: The sequence runs out 3 residues before the end of the CDR3; the remainder is reconstructed from the germline J gene. This sequence joins TRBV5-1 and TRBJ2-5, with TRBD2 matching over 11 bases. This CDR3 contains 16 residues. With 0 bases clipped from V and 3 bases from J, the junction kept 4 bases outside the gene matches. Germline loops: CDR1 SGHRS, CDR2 YFSETQ. This chain's CDR3 is CASSLGSSGGEETQYF. The sequenced part of the CDR3 DNA is TGCGCCAGCAGCTTGGGGAGTAGCGGGGGGGAAGAGACC.

Regarding this clone: The read ends 3 residues shy of where the CDR3 ends; the end is completed using the germline J gene. The rearrangement uses TRBV6-2 or TRBV6-3 and TRBJ2-7; 9 bases are shared with TRBD1. Per the germline V gene, CDR1 is MNHEY and CDR2 is SVGEGT. The CDR3 sequence is 15 residues long. V shed 7 bases, J shed 5 bases, and the junction held 12 bases outside the gene matches. The sequenced part of the CDR3 DNA is TGTGCCAGCACCAACTCCGGGACAGGGTACCACGAG. This codes for CASTNSGTGYHE. The complete CDR3 sequence is CASTNSGTGYHEQYF.

To note about this clone: The read halts 3 residues ahead of the CDR3 end, with the missing end drawn from the germline J gene. The rearrangement links TRBV30 to TRBJ1-1; 8 bases fit TRBD1. This CDR3 region has 15 residues. Germline CDR1 is GTSNPN and CDR2 is SVGIG (reference sequence). This CDR3 reads CAWSAPGGSLRGAFF. CDR3 DNA (partial): TGTGCCTGGAGTGCCCCAGGGGGCTCTCTTAGGGGA.

Points on this clone: The read terminates 3 residues before the CDR3 end, so the remaining end is supplied by the germline J gene. The chain couples TRBV11-3 to TRBJ2-1; the match to TRBD2 covers 12 bases. This CDR3 comprises 15 residues. Germline V lookup: CDR1 SGHNT, CDR2 YENEEA. With V trimmed by 5 bases and J by 3 bases, 2 bases remained unmatched. The CDR3 loop is CASSTLAGGYNEQFF. The sequenced part of the CDR3 DNA is TGTGCCAGCAGCACACTAGCGGGGGGCTACAATGAG.

Turning to this clone: Sequencing ends 3 residues short of the CDR3 end; the germline J gene provides the rest. This chain joins TRBV5-4 and TRBJ2-5; 9 positions agree with TRBD2. CDR1 and CDR2 (germline): SGHNT, YYREEE (reference sequence). The V segment lost 5 bases and the J segment 5 bases; nucleotides outside the gene matches: 7. This CDR3 has 14 residues. Incomplete CDR3 DNA: TGTGCCAGCAGACAGCCCGGGACTAGCGAGACC. Its translation is CASRQPGTSET. The CDR3 in full is CASRQPGTSETQYF.

Concerning this clone itself: Sequencing ends 3 residues short of the CDR3 end; the germline J gene provides the rest. The rearrangement uses TRBV7-2 and TRBJ2-5, with 8 bases identical to TRBD1. CDR3 size: 13 residues. Germline V CDR1 and CDR2: SGHTA, FQGNSA. With 6 bases clipped from V and 4 bases from J, the junction kept 4 bases outside the gene matches. The covered CDR3 bases are TGTGCCAGCAGTTTCGACAGGGGAGAGACC. Encoded protein: CASSFDRGET. The CDR3, in full, reads CASSFDRGETQYF.

Comment on this clone: Read sequence stops 3 residues before the CDR3 end, and the germline J gene provides the missing end. This sequence joins TRBV19 and TRBJ1-1; a weak D match, TRBD1 (6 bases). Germline V gene lookup returns CDR1 LNHDA and CDR2 SQIVND (reference sequence). This CDR3 is built from 15 residues. V lost 1 base and J lost 2, with 11 bases in between. CDR3 bases read: TGTGCCAGTAGTATAGGAAGGGGGTTTAACACTGAA. It translates to CASSIGRGFNTE. Given in full, the CDR3 is CASSIGRGFNTEAFF.

A note on this clone: The read terminates 3 residues ahead of where the CDR3 ends, so the germline J gene completes it. The genes are TRBV7-2 and TRBJ2-5, with 11 nucleotides matching TRBD1. The ends lost 1 base at V and 7 bases at J; junction bases unmatched: 5. The CDR3 has 15 amino acids. Germline CDR1 is SGHTA and CDR2 is FQGNSA. This CDR3 reads CASSLVWTGGATQYF. The CDR3 bases that were read are TGTGCCAGCAGCTTAGTTTGGACAGGGGGCGCGACC.

With regard to this clone: The CDR3 end is not reached by the read, which stops 3 residues before it; the germline J gene fills it in. The rearrangement uses TRBV19 and TRBJ1-1; a weak D match, TRBD1 (6 bases). The CDR3 is 13 residues long. Per germline, CDR1 LNHDA and CDR2 SQIVND (reference sequence). Trimming took 4 bases from V and 1 from J, leaving 7 bases between them. The CDR3 loop is CASSTTGNTEAFF. The CDR3 DNA, read in part, is TGTGCCAGTAGTACGACAGGGAACACTGAA.

Comment on this clone: The read terminates 3 residues ahead of where the CDR3 ends, so the germline J gene completes it. The chain employs TRBV5-1 and TRBJ1-4; a weak D match, TRBD1 (5 bases). The V end lost 3 bases, the J end lost 4 bases, and 13 bases lay between the germline ends. CDR3 size: 15 residues. Germline V gene lookup returns CDR1 SGHRS and CDR2 YFSETQ. This CDR3 reads CASSSDGAINEKLFF. CDR3 bases read: TGCGCCAGCAGCTCCGATGGGGCCATTAATGAAAAA.

CDR3 bases read: TGTGCCAGCAGCCGACTACCCCGGGTCACTGAA. The encoded protein is CASSRLPRVTE. The CDR3 as a whole reads CASSRLPRVTEAFF. This chain uses TRBV7-8 with TRBJ1-1; D is ambiguous. The sequence runs out 3 residues before the end of the CDR3; the remainder is reconstructed from the germline J gene. Trimming removed 5 bases from V and 4 bases from J, with 14 bases in between. CDR1 and CDR2 (germline): SGHVS, FQNEAQ. The CDR3 contains 14 residues. The complete variable domain, with remaining parts taken from reference TRBV7-8 and TRBJ1-1, reads GAGVSQSPRYKVAKRGQDVALRCDPISGHVSLFWYQQALGQGPEFLTYFQNEAQLDKSGLPSDRFFAERPEGSVSTLKIQRTQQEDSAVYLCASSRLPRVTEAFFGQGTRLTVV.

Details on this clone: The CDR3 end lies 3 residues beyond the end of the read and is filled in from the germline J gene. The genes are TRBV6-1 and TRBJ1-5, with 7 bases identical to TRBD1. Germline CDR1 MNHNS, CDR2 SASEGT. V shed 4 bases, J shed 5 bases, and the junction held 2 bases outside the gene matches. This CDR3 has 13 residues. The CDR3 here is CASSVTGDQPQHF. The covered CDR3 bases are TGTGCCAGCAGTGTTACAGGGGATCAGCCC.